The source of this T cell receptor beta chain is a study of blood T cell repertoires in COVID-19. Looking at the study overall: Sites across the United States, Italy and Spain contributed samples from acute and convalescent COVID-19.

Germline-derived CDR1 and CDR2 are SGHAT and FQNNGV. Trimming at V came to 0 bases and at J to 3 bases, leaving 17 bases not matched to a gene. The CDR3 loop spans 19 amino acids. The assay was immunoSEQ multiplex PCR, and TCRdb's table has in-frame clones only and misses some. The repertoire holds tens of thousands of clones, roughly 84% seen once, with around 2.3% in the top ten. The sequencing sample was made of peripheral blood. The TCR was taken from a man aged 50-60 years with acute or convalescent COVID-19. The chain joins TRBV11-2 to TRBJ2-7, with 7 bases that match TRBD1. CDR3 amino acids: CASSLDLDRFSFSYYEQYF. The CDR3, as DNA: TGTGCCAGCAGCTTAGATCTGGACAGGTTCTCCTTCAGCTACTACGAGCAGTACTTC.